The present entry profiles one T cell receptor (beta chain) with its context. Between the trimmed V and J ends, which lost 1 base and 6 bases, there was a span of 15 bases. Germline CDR1 and CDR2: SGHRS and YFSETQ. The CDR3 covers 15 residues. These data are taken from a study of T-cell reconstitution after alpha-beta-depleted transplantation in children. A TCRbeta library incorporating unique molecular identifiers was prepared. Using its own MiXCR run on the PCR reads, TCRdb lists one record per CDR3 protein. The sample consists of 350,000 to 450,000 distinct CDR3 sequences, about 20% of them appearing once.

The receptor's source is a human donor who donated a stem cell graft to a child with acute myeloid leukemia. The sample was PBMCs from the stem cell graft donor, taken from the stem cell graft. The chain is built from TRBV5-1 and TRBJ2-3; D is possibly TRBD1 or TRBD2 (5 bases each). In DNA, the CDR3 is TGCGCCAGCAGCTTGAGTGGGGGAAAGTCGGATACGCAGTATTTT. Translated, it gives CASSLSGGKSDTQYF.